This T cell receptor (beta chain) appears in the sequencing data of a study of STAT3 mutations in large granular lymphocyte leukemia. The study's findings and limits: Every T-LGLL patient had at least one immunodominant TCRbeta clonotype. Clonal expansion was inferred from samples taken at other timepoints. TCR clonotype switching after therapy occurred in about 35% of the 18 patients. Some patients had persisting codominant clonotypes that could mask small clones.

With regard to this clone: The antigen remains undetermined.

This CDR3 has 13 residues. Trimming removed 2 bases at V and 10 bases at J, with 14 bases between. Germline V gene lookup returns CDR1 SGHTA and CDR2 FQGNSA. Tens of thousands of productive templates were obtained per sample on average. Data came from immunoSEQ multiplex PCR; TCRdb stores just in-frame clones and leaves some out. The data show some 30,000 clones, 75% to 90% seen once. The TCR was taken from a man in his 60s with T-cell large granular lymphocyte leukemia. Some clones in this sample may be carry-over from other donors' samples. Sequencing used peripheral blood mononuclear cells. This chain joins TRBV7-2 and TRBJ1-1; D perhaps matches TRBD1 (5 bases). CDR3 nucleotides: TGTGCCAGCAGCTTAAGGGGTCAGGTGGCAGCTTTCTTT. It is translated as CASSLRGQVAAFF.